Below, 26 T cell receptor beta chains from the same sample are listed, as sequenced in a study of tissue T cells after allogeneic stem cell transplantation. The method was immunoSEQ multiplex PCR; TCRdb's version includes in-frame clones alone and lacks a portion of them. Here the sample spans thousands of clones, approximately 61% being singletons. Time point described: mouse harvest day 7 after allogeneic transplant. The graft held 10^6 splenic CD5+ T cells and 10^7 T-cell-depleted bone marrow cells. Material: spleen. These receptor sequences come from a female BALB/c mouse given C57BL/6 T cells with graft-versus-host disease after an allogeneic hematopoietic cell transplant.

A remark on this clone: Gene names are the mouse ones. The read terminates 1 residue before the CDR3 end, so the remaining end is supplied by the germline J gene. The rearrangement uses TRBV12-2 and TRBJ1-2; TRBD1 matches at 10 bases. This CDR3 has 15 amino acids. Germline V lookup: CDR1 SGHLS, CDR2 HYDKME. Unmatched junction bases numbered 4, after V lost 0 bases and J lost 4 bases. CDR3 DNA, as far as it was read: TGTGCCAGCTCTCTCACCGGGACAGGGGTCTCCGACTACACC. Its protein product is CASSLTGTGVSDYT. The entire CDR3 is CASSLTGTGVSDYTF. Filled out from reference TRBV12-2 and TRBJ1-2, the complete variable domain reads NSGVVQSPRYIIKGKGERSILKCIPISGHLSVAWYQQTQGQELKFFIQHYDKMERDKGNLPSRFSVQQFDDYHSEMNMSALELEDSAVYFCASSLTGTGVSDYTFGSGTRLLVI.

Note on this clone: Gene labels here are mouse ones. The CDR3 end lies 1 residue beyond the end of the read and is filled in from the germline J gene. The chain links TRBV1 to TRBJ2-7; D remains unclear. Germline CDR1 reads NSQYPW; CDR2 reads LRSPGD (reference sequence). The germline V and J ends were trimmed by 4 bases and 3 bases, with 7 bases remaining between them. The CDR3 is 12 amino acids. CDR3 in amino acids: CTCSGPNYEQYF. The DNA read from the CDR3 is TGCACCTGCAGTGGACCGAACTATGAACAGTAC. The complete variable domain, with remaining parts taken from reference TRBV1 and TRBJ2-7, reads VTLLEQNPRWRLVPRGQAVNLRCILKNSQYPWMSWYQQDLQKQLQWLFTLRSPGDKEVKSLPGADYLATRVTDTELRLQVANMSQGRTLYCTCSGPNYEQYFGPGTRLTVL.

Remarks on this clone: Gene names denote mouse genes. The read terminates 1 residue ahead of where the CDR3 ends, so the germline J gene completes it. The V call is TRBV16, the J call TRBJ2-2; the match to TRBD2 covers 10 bases. After removal of 5 bases from V and 2 bases from J, the junction contained 2 bases not matched to a gene. The CDR3 is 15 residues long. CDR1 is SGHSA and CDR2 is FRNQAP in the germline V gene. The chain's CDR3 is CASSKDWGNTGQLYF. The sequenced CDR3 bases are TGTGCAAGCAGCAAGGACTGGGGGAACACCGGGCAGCTCTAC. The full variable domain, with the rest looked up from reference TRBV16 and TRBJ2-2, is NAGVIQTPRHKVTGKGQEATLWCEPISGHSAVFWYRQTIVQGLEFLTYFRNQAPIDDSGMPKERFSAQMPNQSHSTLKIQSTQPQDSAVYLCASSKDWGNTGQLYFGEGSKLTVL.

A remark on this clone: The genes and germline here are from mouse. The CDR3 end falls 1 residue outside the read, so it is completed with the germline J gene. This chain uses TRBV12-2 with TRBJ2-5; TRBD2 aligns across 8 bases. Trimming cost V 2 bases and J 0 bases; bases outside gene matches: 6. CDR3 length equals 16 residues. Looked up from germline, CDR1 is SGHLS and CDR2 is HYDKME. The CDR3 bases that were read are TGTGCCAGCTCTCCAGACTGGGGCCCTAACCAAGACACCCAGTAC. Protein sequence: CASSPDWGPNQDTQY. The complete CDR3 protein is CASSPDWGPNQDTQYF.

On this clone: Mouse gene names and germline throughout. The read falls 1 residue short of the CDR3 end, and the missing part is taken from the germline J gene. The V gene is TRBV26, the J gene TRBJ2-1, with TRBD1 identical over 12 bases. V shed 6 bases, J shed 3 bases, and the junction held 6 bases outside the gene matches. CDR1 is KGHPV, CDR2 FQNQEV, per germline (reference sequence). The CDR3 has 16 amino acids. CDR3 amino acids: CASSRDRGRGYAEQFF. The CDR3 bases that were read are TGTGCCAGCAGCCGGGACAGGGGGCGGGGCTATGCTGAGCAGTTC.

Regarding this clone: Gene names refer to mouse genes. CDR3: CARDFGQGNTEVFF. The sequenced CDR3 bases are TGTGCCAGAGATTTCGGACAGGGGAACACAGAAGTCTTC. The chain joins TRBV19 to TRBJ1-1, with 8 bases aligning to TRBD1. Read data end 1 residue before the CDR3 end; the end is taken from the germline J gene. The CDR3 spans 14 residues. V trimming: 8 bases; J trimming: 1 base; junction bases outside the gene matches: 7. CDR1 is FNHDT, CDR2 SITEND, per germline (reference sequence).

On this clone itself: Gene labels here are mouse ones. The CDR3: CASRLTLGQNTLYF. The CDR3 bases that were read are TGTGCCAGCAGGCTGACATTGGGTCAAAACACCTTGTAC. The J gene is TRBJ2-4, the V gene TRBV26; D not certain. Read sequence stops 1 residue before the CDR3 end, and the germline J gene provides the missing end. CDR3 length: 14 amino acids. Germline assignment: CDR1 KGHPV and CDR2 FQNQEV (reference sequence). With 6 bases removed from V and 1 base from J, the gap between germline ends came to 11 bases.

The table lists this clone with a count of one. All gene names here are mouse names. The read terminates 1 residue before the CDR3 end, so the remaining end is supplied by the germline J gene. This rearrangement joins TRBV13-2 to TRBJ1-4; 7 bases align to TRBD1. Germline-derived CDR1 and CDR2 are NNHNN and SYGAGS (reference sequence). CDR3 size: 15 residues. V shed 3 bases, J shed 0 bases, and the junction held 2 bases outside the gene matches. The CDR3 is CASGGGTVSNERLFF. CDR3 DNA, as far as it was read: TGTGCCAGCGGTGGCGGGACAGTTTCCAACGAAAGATTATTT.

About this clone itself: Germline and genes: mouse. The read terminates 1 residue ahead of where the CDR3 ends, so the germline J gene completes it. The gene calls are TRBV31 and TRBJ2-3; 11 bases are shared with TRBD2. The germline gives CDR1 GKSSPN, CDR2 SITVG. The CDR3 has 16 residues. V trimming: 3 bases; J trimming: 0 bases; junction bases outside the gene matches: 5. The CDR3 protein is CAWSRRDWGSAETLYF. The CDR3 DNA, read in part, is TGTGCCTGGAGCCGCCGGGACTGGGGGAGTGCAGAAACGCTGTAT.

This clone was recorded a few times. The germline and genes are mouse ones. The CDR3 end falls 1 residue outside the read, so it is completed with the germline J gene. The chain employs TRBV16 and TRBJ2-7, with D tentatively TRBD1 (6 bases). V was cut by 5 bases and J by 0 bases, with 8 bases left in between. Germline assignment: CDR1 SGHSA and CDR2 FRNQAP. CDR3 length: 13 amino acids. The CDR3 sequence is CASSRDTSYEQYF. The DNA read from the CDR3 is TGTGCAAGCAGCCGGGACACCTCCTATGAACAGTAC.

Concerning this clone: Gene names and germline refer to mouse. The part of the CDR3 DNA that was read is TGTGCCAGCAGCTTATCCTGGGGCCTCTATGCTGAGCAGTTC. Amino acids: CASSLSWGLYAEQF. The full CDR3 protein is CASSLSWGLYAEQFF. This sequence joins TRBV3 and TRBJ2-1; tentative D call: TRBD2 (6 bases). The read ends 1 residue before the CDR3 terminus; that terminus is restored from the germline J gene. Germline lookup yields CDR1 SNHLY and CDR2 FYNGKV (reference sequence). Trimming removed 2 bases from V and 3 bases from J, with 11 bases in between. This CDR3 contains 15 residues.

Comment on this clone: Any gene name here is a mouse gene name. From the germline J gene comes the end of the CDR3, since the read stops 1 residue before it. The chain is built from TRBV13-2 and TRBJ2-1; 7 bases are shared with TRBD1. CDR3 length: 15 residues. Germline CDR1 NNHNN, CDR2 SYGAGS (reference sequence). V dropped 0 bases and J dropped 2; count of bases not matched to a gene: 2. The part of the CDR3 DNA that was read is TGTGCCAGCGGTGATGCGGGACAGTACTATGCTGAGCAGTTC. Translating it yields CASGDAGQYYAEQF. The full CDR3 is CASGDAGQYYAEQFF.

Of note for this clone: Mouse gene names and germline throughout. The read terminates 1 residue ahead of where the CDR3 ends, so the germline J gene completes it. V and J are TRBV12-1 and TRBJ2-4; D remains ambiguous. This CDR3 contains 13 residues. The V gene lost 4 bases and the J gene lost 1 base, with 8 bases spanning the gap. Per the germline V gene, CDR1 is SGHSN and CDR2 is HYEKVE. The sequenced part of the CDR3 DNA is TGTGCCAGCTCCCTACATGGTCAAAACACCTTGTAC. Translation: CASSLHGQNTLY. In full, the CDR3 is CASSLHGQNTLYF.

As regards this clone: The germline and genes are mouse ones. Read coverage stops 1 residue before the CDR3 terminus; the germline J gene supplies the remainder. V and J are TRBV26 and TRBJ2-3, with D possibly matching TRBD2 (6 bases). The germline V and J ends were trimmed by 4 bases and 0 bases, with 11 bases remaining between them. Germline values: CDR1 KGHPV, CDR2 FQNQEV (reference sequence). The CDR3 extends over 15 amino acids. CDR3 bases read: TGTGCCAGCAGTCGGACTGTACCTAGTGCAGAAACGCTGTAT. Translating gives CASSRTVPSAETLY. The whole CDR3 sequence is CASSRTVPSAETLYF.

This clone was counted a few times. Mouse names are used for the genes. The read stops 1 residue short of the end of the CDR3; the missing end is completed from the germline J gene. The V call is TRBV5, the J call TRBJ2-7; D remains unclear. This CDR3 has 13 residues. Trimming removed 4 bases from V and 0 bases from J, with 7 bases in between. Germline values: CDR1 LGHNA, CDR2 YNLKQL (reference sequence). The CDR3 sequence is CASSLDDSYEQYF. Partial CDR3 DNA: TGTGCCAGCAGCCTGGATGACTCCTATGAACAGTAC.

A remark on this clone: Mouse germline and gene names are used. The sequence runs out 1 residue before the end of the CDR3; the remainder is reconstructed from the germline J gene. The J gene is TRBJ2-7, the V gene TRBV26; TRBD1 is a possible D gene (6 bases). The CDR3 runs 12 residues. V was trimmed by 6 bases and J by 7 bases, leaving 13 bases between them. Germline V lookup: CDR1 KGHPV, CDR2 FQNQEV (reference sequence). The CDR3 sequence: CASSTQGGEQYF. CDR3 DNA, as far as it was read: TGTGCCAGCAGCACACAGGGTGGAGAACAGTAC.

A note on this clone: The genes and germline here are from mouse. The CDR3 goes on 1 residue after the read ends, and that part is filled in from the germline J gene. The chain recombines TRBV12-2 with TRBJ1-4, with 7 nucleotides matching TRBD1. The V segment lost 2 bases and the J segment 7 bases; nucleotides outside the gene matches: 6. Looked up from germline, CDR1 is SGHLS and CDR2 is HYDKME. CDR3 length: 14 amino acids. The CDR3 here is CASSQTGFGERLFF. The CDR3 DNA, read in part, is TGTGCCAGCTCTCAGACAGGGTTTGGCGAAAGATTATTT.

Comments on this clone: The gene symbols are mouse symbols. The missing CDR3 end, 1 residue past where the read stops, is filled in from the germline J gene. V gene TRBV5 combines with J gene TRBJ1-1; the D is unclear. Trimming stripped 0 bases from V and 0 bases from J, with 8 bases between. This CDR3 contains 15 residues. Germline lookup yields CDR1 LGHNA and CDR2 YNLKQL (reference sequence). CDR3 bases read: TGTGCCAGCAGCCAAGATTGGAGGGCAAACACAGAAGTCTTC. Translated, it gives CASSQDWRANTEVF. The whole CDR3 reads CASSQDWRANTEVFF.

This clone was detected a few times. Here the gene names and germline are mouse. The sequenced part of the CDR3 DNA is TGTGCCAGCGGTGCCGGGACTGGGGCCGCTGAGCAGTTC. It yields the protein CASGAGTGAAEQF. The entire CDR3 protein reads CASGAGTGAAEQFF. V usage is TRBV13-2 and J usage is TRBJ2-1; TRBD2 aligns across 10 bases. The read halts 1 residue ahead of the CDR3 end, with the missing end drawn from the germline J gene. V lost 3 bases and J lost 7; bases outside the gene matches: 4. The CDR3 length is 14 residues. CDR1 is NNHNN and CDR2 is SYGAGS in the germline V gene (reference sequence).

In the case of this clone: These gene names are mouse names. The CDR3 end is not reached by the read, which stops 1 residue before it; the germline J gene fills it in. The chain links TRBV5 to TRBJ2-5; 13 bases are a match to TRBD2. This CDR3 region has 17 residues. Germline V gene lookup returns CDR1 LGHNA and CDR2 YNLKQL (reference sequence). V lost 0 bases, J lost 3 bases, and 3 bases stayed unmatched. CDR3 amino acids: CASSQDWDWGGQDTQYF. The sequenced part of the CDR3 DNA is TGTGCCAGCAGCCAAGATTGGGACTGGGGGGGGCAAGACACCCAGTAC.

Worth noting for this clone: The gene names given are mouse names. From the germline J gene comes the end of the CDR3, since the read stops 1 residue before it. This chain joins TRBV13-2 and TRBJ1-1; perhaps TRBD1 as D (5 bases). V lost 5 bases to trimming and J lost 5 bases, with 7 bases between them. This CDR3 contains 11 residues. The germline V gene encodes CDR1 NNHNN and CDR2 SYGAGS (reference sequence). The CDR3 reads CASGQGTEVFF. Incomplete CDR3 DNA: TGTGCCAGCGGGCAGGGAACAGAAGTCTTC.

As regards this clone: Mouse names are used for the genes. CDR3 region: CASSRGAPLF. The sequenced part of the CDR3 DNA is TGTGCCAGCAGCCGCGGGGCTCCGCTT. The rearrangement links TRBV5 to TRBJ1-5; D not resolved. The read halts 1 residue ahead of the CDR3 end, with the missing end drawn from the germline J gene. In germline, CDR1 is LGHNA, CDR2 YNLKQL (reference sequence). V was pared by 4 bases and J by 9 bases, with 4 bases between. The CDR3 runs to 10 residues.

This clone was detected a few times. Gene and germline names: mouse. The read falls 1 residue short of the CDR3 end, and the missing part is taken from the germline J gene. The chain uses TRBV13-2 and TRBJ2-7; TRBD2 agrees at 8 bases. This CDR3 is built from 14 residues. Trimming removed 0 bases from V and 5 bases from J; junction bases left unmatched: 4. Germline V lookup: CDR1 NNHNN, CDR2 SYGAGS (reference sequence). CDR3 region: CASGDVGGWDEQYF. The covered CDR3 bases are TGTGCCAGCGGTGATGTGGGGGGGTGGGATGAACAGTAC.

Comments on this clone: Gene names follow the mouse nomenclature. Read sequence stops 1 residue before the CDR3 end, and the germline J gene provides the missing end. The chain joins TRBV12-1 to TRBJ2-4, with 7 bases fitting TRBD2. In germline, CDR1 is SGHSN, CDR2 HYEKVE. This CDR3 contains 13 residues. Trimming cost V 0 bases and J 7 bases; bases outside gene matches: 3. The covered CDR3 bases are TGTGCCAGCTCTCTCGTGGGGGGACACACCTTGTAC. This sequence encodes CASSLVGGHTLY. The complete CDR3 protein is CASSLVGGHTLYF.

Comment on this clone: The genes are named according to mouse. The DNA ends 1 residue before the CDR3 does, and the rest of the CDR3 is filled in from the germline J gene. V and J are TRBV13-3 and TRBJ1-1; 7 nucleotides align to TRBD1. CDR1 and CDR2 from the germline V gene are NNHDY and SYVADS. The V gene end was trimmed by 5 bases and the J gene end by 5 bases; junction bases not matched to a gene: 9. The CDR3 spans 14 residues. This CDR3 is CASRLRGKGTEVFF. CDR3 DNA (partial): TGTGCCAGCAGACTCAGGGGGAAGGGGACAGAAGTCTTC.

This clone was counted a few times. The gene names here belong to mouse. The sequenced part of the CDR3 DNA is TGTGCCTGGAGTCTGTTGGGAGAAGACACCCAGTAC. Translating it yields CAWSLLGEDTQY. The complete CDR3 sequence is CAWSLLGEDTQYF. This chain uses TRBV31 with TRBJ2-5, with D unresolved. The read halts 1 residue ahead of the CDR3 end, with the missing end drawn from the germline J gene. The V gene's germline CDR1 is GKSSPN and CDR2 SITVG. V lost 0 bases and J 4 bases, leaving 8 bases between the germline ends. The CDR3 runs to 13 residues.